A selection of T cell receptor beta chains follows, all from one sample in a study of CD8 T cells in ankylosing spondylitis. TCRdb independently ran MiXCR on the 5' RACE reads; one entry per CDR3 protein. The table includes 300,000 to 400,000 distinct CDR3 sequences, around a tenth detected once. The sequenced sample consisted of blood, either unsorted or a sorted T cell fraction (not recorded which). These receptors were collected from a female donor with ankylosing spondylitis or in good health (not recorded which). Both conserved end residues are part of each CDR3. A D gene is named only where the DNA matches it firmly. Not every row has a clone size; where given, it reads once, few, many or a size class.

j_gene: TRBJ2-2
abundance: many
d_gene: -
v_gene: TRBV24-1
CDR3aa: CATSGRFGELFF
CDR3nt: TGTGCCACCAGCGGAAGGTTCGGGGAGCTGTTTTTT

j_gene: TRBJ2-1
abundance: many
d_gene: -
v_gene: TRBV7-2
CDR3aa: CALSNPALSSYNEQFF
CDR3nt: TGTGCCTTATCTAACCCGGCGCTGAGCTCCTACAATGAGCAGTTCTTC

j_gene: TRBJ2-1
abundance: many
d_gene: TRBD2
v_gene: TRBV15
CDR3aa: CATSRDFLAGGNEQFF
CDR3nt: TGTGCCACCAGCAGAGATTTCCTAGCGGGGGGAAATGAGCAGTTCTTC

j_gene: TRBJ2-3
abundance: many
d_gene: TRBD2
v_gene: TRBV29-1
CDR3aa: CSVGTSGNTDTQYF
CDR3nt: TGCAGCGTGGGGACTAGCGGGAACACAGATACGCAGTATTTT

j_gene: TRBJ2-2
abundance: -
d_gene: TRBD2
v_gene: TRBV3-1
CDR3aa: CASSHRGGTGELFF
CDR3nt: TGTGCCAGCAGCCATCGGGGGGGGACCGGGGAGCTGTTTTTT

j_gene: TRBJ2-3
abundance: many
d_gene: TRBD2
v_gene: TRBV6-1
CDR3aa: CASSDLAGGPDTQYF
CDR3nt: TGTGCCAGCAGTGATCTAGCGGGGGGGCCAGATACGCAGTATTTT

j_gene: TRBJ1-2
abundance: many
d_gene: -
v_gene: TRBV20-1
CDR3aa: CSASTGGINYGYTF
CDR3nt: TGCAGTGCTAGTACGGGGGGGATTAACTATGGCTACACCTTC

j_gene: TRBJ2-1
abundance: -
d_gene: -
v_gene: TRBV3-1
CDR3aa: CASSSSLGSSYNEQFF
CDR3nt: TGTGCCAGCAGCTCATCCCTAGGCAGCTCCTACAATGAGCAGTTCTTC

j_gene: TRBJ1-1
abundance: many
d_gene: TRBD1
v_gene: TRBV7-2
CDR3aa: CASSFSGTANTEAFF
CDR3nt: TGCGCCAGCAGCTTCTCTGGGACAGCGAACACTGAAGCTTTCTTT

j_gene: TRBJ2-3
abundance: -
d_gene: TRBD1
v_gene: TRBV10-3
CDR3aa: CAISPRTGGYTDTQYF
CDR3nt: TGTGCCATCAGTCCCCGGACAGGGGGTTACACAGATACGCAGTATTTT

j_gene: TRBJ2-1
abundance: -
d_gene: -
v_gene: TRBV20-1
CDR3aa: CSARDPRSHNEQFF
CDR3nt: TGCAGTGCTAGAGATCCCCGGAGCCACAATGAGCAGTTCTTC

j_gene: TRBJ1-5
abundance: many
d_gene: -
v_gene: TRBV2
CDR3aa: CASKLQPLQPQHF
CDR3nt: TGTGCCAGCAAGCTACAGCCACTACAGCCCCAGCATTTT

j_gene: TRBJ1-4
abundance: many
d_gene: TRBD1
v_gene: TRBV10-3
CDR3aa: CASQDGRGAEKLFF
CDR3nt: TGTGCCTCCCAGGATGGCAGGGGGGCTGAAAAACTGTTTTTT

j_gene: TRBJ2-3
abundance: few
d_gene: TRBD2
v_gene: TRBV12-3/TRBV12-4
CDR3aa: CASTGGGADTQYF
CDR3nt: TGTGCCAGCACTGGGGGAGGGGCAGATACGCAGTATTTT

j_gene: TRBJ1-4
abundance: -
d_gene: -
v_gene: TRBV19
CDR3aa: CASQTDSSIEKLFF
CDR3nt: TGTGCCAGTCAAACGGACAGTTCCATTGAAAAACTGTTTTTT

j_gene: TRBJ1-5
abundance: -
d_gene: -
v_gene: TRBV15
CDR3aa: CATSREAWDSNQPQHF
CDR3nt: TGTGCCACCAGCAGAGAGGCCTGGGACAGCAATCAGCCCCAGCATTTT

j_gene: TRBJ2-7
abundance: many
d_gene: -
v_gene: TRBV5-1
CDR3aa: CASSLIADYEQYF
CDR3nt: TGCGCCAGCAGCTTGATAGCAGATTACGAGCAGTACTTC

j_gene: TRBJ2-5
abundance: few
d_gene: TRBD1
v_gene: TRBV7-3
CDR3aa: CASSLGTASPQETQYF
CDR3nt: TGTGCCAGCAGCCTGGGGACAGCCTCCCCTCAAGAGACCCAGTACTTC

j_gene: TRBJ2-3
abundance: many
d_gene: -
v_gene: TRBV12-3/TRBV12-4
CDR3aa: CASTWERGYTDTQYF
CDR3nt: TGTGCCAGCACCTGGGAGAGGGGGTACACAGATACGCAGTATTTT

j_gene: TRBJ2-7
abundance: many
d_gene: -
v_gene: TRBV4-3
CDR3aa: CASSPQRISGYEQYF
CDR3nt: TGCGCCAGCAGCCCCCAACGGATTAGCGGCTACGAGCAGTACTTC

j_gene: TRBJ1-2
abundance: many
d_gene: TRBD1
v_gene: TRBV6-2/TRBV6-3
CDR3aa: CASSRGQTNYGYTF
CDR3nt: TGTGCCAGCAGTCGGGGACAGACCAACTATGGCTACACCTTC

j_gene: TRBJ2-7
abundance: many
d_gene: -
v_gene: TRBV12-3/TRBV12-4
CDR3aa: CASSFGSSYEQYF
CDR3nt: TGTGCCAGCAGTTTTGGGAGCTCCTACGAGCAGTACTTC

j_gene: TRBJ1-3
abundance: many
d_gene: TRBD1
v_gene: TRBV3-1
CDR3aa: CASSRDSRDTIYF
CDR3nt: TGTGCCAGCAGCCGGGACAGCCGAGACACCATATATTTT

j_gene: TRBJ2-7
abundance: many
d_gene: -
v_gene: TRBV9
CDR3aa: CASSARGVWQSEQYF
CDR3nt: TGTGCCAGCAGCGCCAGAGGGGTCTGGCAATCCGAGCAGTACTTC

j_gene: TRBJ1-1
abundance: many
d_gene: TRBD1
v_gene: TRBV4-1
CDR3aa: CASSPSTGIMNTEAFF
CDR3nt: TGCGCCAGCAGCCCTTCGACAGGGATCATGAACACTGAAGCTTTCTTT

j_gene: TRBJ2-6
abundance: many
d_gene: -
v_gene: TRBV5-1
CDR3aa: CASSLADGAGANVLTF
CDR3nt: TGCGCCAGCAGCTTGGCCGACGGGGCTGGGGCCAACGTCCTGACTTTC

j_gene: TRBJ1-2
abundance: -
d_gene: -
v_gene: TRBV2
CDR3aa: CASRERDGYTF
CDR3nt: TGTGCCAGCAGGGAGAGGGATGGCTACACCTTC

j_gene: TRBJ2-5
abundance: few
d_gene: TRBD1
v_gene: TRBV3-1
CDR3aa: CASSRDRGQETQYF
CDR3nt: TGTGCCAGCAGTAGGGACAGAGGCCAAGAGACCCAGTACTTC

j_gene: TRBJ2-7
abundance: many
d_gene: TRBD2
v_gene: TRBV29-1
CDR3aa: CSVEDGRETSSYEQYF
CDR3nt: TGCAGCGTTGAAGATGGGAGGGAAACGAGCTCCTACGAGCAGTACTTC

j_gene: TRBJ2-2
abundance: many
d_gene: TRBD1
v_gene: TRBV4-3
CDR3aa: CASSQGDSGGIRTGELFF
CDR3nt: TGCGCCAGCAGCCAAGGAGACTCAGGGGGCATCAGGACCGGGGAGCTGTTTTTT

j_gene: TRBJ1-3
abundance: few
d_gene: -
v_gene: TRBV27
CDR3aa: CASSLSPNGGNTIYF
CDR3nt: TGTGCCAGCAGTTTATCCCCGAACGGGGGAAACACCATATATTTT

j_gene: TRBJ2-1
abundance: -
d_gene: -
v_gene: TRBV30
CDR3aa: CAWSEGGRVDEQFF
CDR3nt: TGTGCCTGGAGTGAAGGGGGGCGCGTGGATGAGCAGTTCTTC

j_gene: TRBJ2-3
abundance: -
d_gene: -
v_gene: TRBV28
CDR3aa: CASSVYRVGSTDTQYF
CDR3nt: TGTGCCAGCAGTGTCTACAGGGTTGGGAGCACAGATACGCAGTATTTT

j_gene: TRBJ2-1
abundance: many
d_gene: TRBD2
v_gene: TRBV20-1
CDR3aa: CSARGLAGPSSYNEQFF
CDR3nt: TGCAGTGCTAGAGGTCTAGCGGGGCCCAGCTCCTACAATGAGCAGTTCTTC

j_gene: TRBJ1-6
abundance: many
d_gene: -
v_gene: TRBV7-9
CDR3aa: CASSLQESPLHF
CDR3nt: TGTGCCAGCAGCTTGCAAGAATCACCCCTCCACTTT

j_gene: TRBJ2-1
abundance: few
d_gene: -
v_gene: TRBV29-1
CDR3aa: CSVVVGVGNEQFF
CDR3nt: TGCAGCGTTGTGGTAGGGGTAGGGAATGAGCAGTTCTTC

j_gene: TRBJ2-2
abundance: many
d_gene: -
v_gene: TRBV12-3/TRBV12-4
CDR3aa: CASSSRPSGELFF
CDR3nt: TGTGCCAGCAGTTCCCGCCCATCCGGGGAGCTGTTTTTT

j_gene: TRBJ2-4
abundance: many
d_gene: TRBD2
v_gene: TRBV6-1
CDR3aa: CASSELGLAGLAKNIQYF
CDR3nt: TGTGCCAGCAGTGAATTGGGACTAGCGGGACTAGCCAAAAACATTCAGTACTTC

j_gene: TRBJ2-7
abundance: many
d_gene: TRBD2
v_gene: TRBV20-1
CDR3aa: CSAVKGGPSYEQYF
CDR3nt: TGCAGTGCTGTAAAGGGAGGGCCTTCCTACGAGCAGTACTTC

j_gene: TRBJ2-7
abundance: many
d_gene: -
v_gene: TRBV20-1
CDR3aa: CSARVRRQTPYEQYF
CDR3nt: TGCAGTGCTAGGGTTCGACGCCAAACCCCCTACGAGCAGTACTTC

j_gene: TRBJ1-5
abundance: few
d_gene: TRBD1
v_gene: TRBV12-3/TRBV12-4
CDR3aa: CASRRQGGTNQPQHF
CDR3nt: TGTGCCAGCAGAAGACAGGGAGGAACCAATCAGCCCCAGCATTTT

j_gene: TRBJ2-6
abundance: once
d_gene: -
v_gene: TRBV6-2/TRBV6-3
CDR3aa: CASSPTVGANVLTF
CDR3nt: TGTGCCAGCAGCCCCACGGTGGGGGCCAACGTCCTGACTTTC

j_gene: TRBJ2-1
abundance: many
d_gene: -
v_gene: TRBV6-2/TRBV6-3
CDR3aa: CASSYGGHTDNEQFF
CDR3nt: TGTGCCAGCAGTTACGGCGGGCATACCGACAATGAGCAGTTCTTC

j_gene: TRBJ1-5
abundance: many
d_gene: TRBD1
v_gene: TRBV20-1
CDR3aa: CSARGTGNGNQPQHF
CDR3nt: TGCAGTGCTAGAGGGACAGGGAACGGCAATCAGCCCCAGCATTTT

j_gene: TRBJ1-5
abundance: -
d_gene: -
v_gene: TRBV11-1
CDR3aa: CASSSGGKQGIFNQPQHF
CDR3nt: TGTGCCAGCAGCTCCGGCGGGAAACAGGGAATTTTTAATCAGCCCCAGCATTTT